A selection of T cell receptor beta chains follows, all from one sample in a study of technical replicates of blood from a handful of donors. Sequenced by immunoSEQ multiplex PCR; TCRdb stores in-frame clones only, minus some. The profile shows about 13,000 clones, 86% of them singletons. Sample: PBMCs. These receptors were obtained from a human donor in good health. Each CDR3 is given with its conserved first and last residue. Each record gives: CDR3 length, D gene, V gene, CDR3 protein. D genes are given only for firm matches.

len: 16; d_gene: TRBD1; v_gene: TRBV9; CDR3aa: CASSLTGGSSYNEQFF
len: 14; d_gene: -; v_gene: TRBV11-2; CDR3aa: CASSSHPGNTEAFF
len: 15; d_gene: TRBD1; v_gene: TRBV28; CDR3aa: CASSWGPTGGYEQYF
len: 14; d_gene: -; v_gene: TRBV5-6; CDR3aa: CASSLLSSNQPQHF
len: 13; d_gene: -; v_gene: TRBV27; CDR3aa: CASSRGTFYGYTF
len: 12; d_gene: -; v_gene: TRBV13; CDR3aa: CASSPRTREQFF
len: 13; d_gene: TRBD1; v_gene: TRBV28; CDR3aa: CASSLSTGLGYTF
len: 15; d_gene: -; v_gene: TRBV5-6; CDR3aa: CASSLAVFSGNTIYF
len: 15; d_gene: -; v_gene: TRBV28; CDR3aa: CASSLTPDKNTEAFF
len: 16; d_gene: TRBD1; v_gene: TRBV30; CDR3aa: CAWSKGTGGLQETQYF
len: 15; d_gene: -; v_gene: TRBV28; CDR3aa: CASSLLGEQGTEAFF
len: 12; d_gene: -; v_gene: TRBV18; CDR3aa: CASLTQEGEQFF
len: 13; d_gene: TRBD2; v_gene: TRBV10-3; CDR3aa: CASGREGTGELFF
len: 17; d_gene: TRBD1; v_gene: TRBV7-9; CDR3aa: CASSLVAGTGGKNIQYF
len: 15; d_gene: TRBD1; v_gene: TRBV11-2; CDR3aa: CASSLIPGQGETQYF
len: 15; d_gene: TRBD1; v_gene: TRBV5-1; CDR3aa: CASSAGTVKGTEAFF
len: 15; d_gene: -; v_gene: TRBV27; CDR3aa: CASSRERGLNTEAFF
len: 15; d_gene: TRBD2; v_gene: TRBV6-5; CDR3aa: CASSPLGSGLYEQFF
len: 16; d_gene: TRBD1; v_gene: TRBV18; CDR3aa: CASSPSRGDTNEKLFF
len: 15; d_gene: -; v_gene: TRBV27; CDR3aa: CASSLAGVNNQPQHF
len: 13; d_gene: TRBD2; v_gene: TRBV29-1; CDR3aa: CSVEFGTSGALFF
len: 14; d_gene: TRBD1; v_gene: TRBV7-3; CDR3aa: CASSSGGATYEQYF
len: 13; d_gene: TRBD2; v_gene: TRBV19; CDR3aa: CASSYGGYYEQYF
len: 14; d_gene: -; v_gene: TRBV5-1; CDR3aa: CASSFQGYGNTIYF
len: 15; d_gene: TRBD2; v_gene: TRBV6-5; CDR3aa: CASRGLTSGGYEQYF
len: 15; d_gene: TRBD1; v_gene: TRBV18; CDR3aa: CASSPRDSVNEKLFF
len: 14; d_gene: -; v_gene: TRBV6-6; CDR3aa: CASSYDRSYTEAFF
len: 12; d_gene: -; v_gene: TRBV28; CDR3aa: CASSPLRSEQYF
len: 16; d_gene: TRBD2; v_gene: TRBV5-1; CDR3aa: CASSLGSLAGGNEQFF
len: 14; d_gene: TRBD2; v_gene: TRBV6-5; CDR3aa: CASSYSTSKNEQFF
len: 15; d_gene: -; v_gene: TRBV7-6; CDR3aa: CASSSPAENTGELFF
len: 14; d_gene: -; v_gene: TRBV2; CDR3aa: CANPGGSSYNEQFF
len: 15; d_gene: -; v_gene: TRBV13; CDR3aa: CASSLAGAFTGELFF